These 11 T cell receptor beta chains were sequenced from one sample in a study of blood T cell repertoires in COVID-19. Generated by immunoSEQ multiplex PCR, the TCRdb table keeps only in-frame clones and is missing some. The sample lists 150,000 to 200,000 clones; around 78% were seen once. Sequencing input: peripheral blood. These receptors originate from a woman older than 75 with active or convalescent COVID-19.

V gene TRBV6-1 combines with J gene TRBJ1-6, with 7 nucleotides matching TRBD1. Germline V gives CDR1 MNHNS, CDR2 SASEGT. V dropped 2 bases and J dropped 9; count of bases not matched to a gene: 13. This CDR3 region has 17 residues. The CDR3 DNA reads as TGTGCCAGCAGTGAATTTTTAGGGGGCGGATTCGGTTCACCCCTCCACTTT. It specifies CASSEFLGGGFGSPLHF.

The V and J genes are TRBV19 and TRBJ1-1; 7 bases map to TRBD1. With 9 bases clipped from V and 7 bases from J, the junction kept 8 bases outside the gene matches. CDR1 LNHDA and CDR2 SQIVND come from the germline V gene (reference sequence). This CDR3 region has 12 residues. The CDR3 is CASSQGWGEAFF. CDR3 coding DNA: TGTGCCAGCTCACAGGGGTGGGGTGAAGCTTTCTTT. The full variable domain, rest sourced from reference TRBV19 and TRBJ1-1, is DGGITQSPKYLFRKEGQNVTLSCEQNLNHDAMYWYRQDPGQGLRLIYYSQIVNDFQKGDIAEGYSVSREKKESFPLTVTSAQKNPTAFYLCASSQGWGEAFFGQGTRLTVV.

The CDR3 DNA reads as TGTGCCAGCAGCCACCTGGGGGCGTCTCAGCCCCAGCATTTT. Amino acid sequence: CASSHLGASQPQHF. The chain is built from TRBV6-5 and TRBJ1-5, with a tentative D call TRBD1 (6 bases). CDR3 length: 14 residues. Trimming cost V 6 bases and J 6 bases, with 15 bases left between them. Germline V gene data show CDR1 as MNHEY and CDR2 as SVGAGI.

In nucleotides, the CDR3 is TGTGCCAGCAGTTCATTACAGGGGGCTGGCTACACCTTC. Translating it yields CASSSLQGAGYTF. V gene TRBV6-2 or TRBV6-3 combines with J gene TRBJ1-2; 9 positions match TRBD1. The V and J ends lost 4 bases and 7 bases, in that order; junction bases with no gene match: 4. Germline CDR1 and CDR2: MNHEY and SVGEGT. The CDR3 extends over 13 amino acids.

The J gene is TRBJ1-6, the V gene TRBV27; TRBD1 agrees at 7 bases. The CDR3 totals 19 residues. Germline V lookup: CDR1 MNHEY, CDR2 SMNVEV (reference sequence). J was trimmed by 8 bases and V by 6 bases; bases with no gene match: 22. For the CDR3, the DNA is TGTGCCAGCAGCTACGCGAGACAGGGCTTCTTTGCCCTCGATTCACCCCTCCACTTT. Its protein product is CASSYARQGFFALDSPLHF.

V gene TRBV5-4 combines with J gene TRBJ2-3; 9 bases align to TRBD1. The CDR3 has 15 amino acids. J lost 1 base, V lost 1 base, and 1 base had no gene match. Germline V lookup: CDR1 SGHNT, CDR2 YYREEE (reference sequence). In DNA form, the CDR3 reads TGTGCCAGCAGCTTGACAGGGGGCGGCACAGATACGCAGTATTTT. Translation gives CASSLTGGGTDTQYF.

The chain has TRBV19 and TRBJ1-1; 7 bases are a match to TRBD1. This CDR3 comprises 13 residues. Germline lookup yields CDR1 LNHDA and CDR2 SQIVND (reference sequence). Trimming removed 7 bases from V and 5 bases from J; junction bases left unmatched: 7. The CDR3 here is CASTVQGLTEAFF. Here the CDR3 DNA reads TGTGCCAGTACGGTACAGGGGCTAACTGAAGCTTTCTTT.

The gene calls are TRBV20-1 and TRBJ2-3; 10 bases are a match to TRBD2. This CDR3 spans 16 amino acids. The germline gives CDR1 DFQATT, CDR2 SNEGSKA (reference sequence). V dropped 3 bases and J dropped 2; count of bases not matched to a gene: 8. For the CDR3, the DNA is TGCAGTGCTAGTCTCGTTAGCGGGGGGTCCACAGATACGCAGTATTTT. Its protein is CSASLVSGGSTDTQYF.

In DNA, the CDR3 is TGCAGTGCGAGTACAGGGGCTTTCTCCTACGAGCAGTACTTC. Translating it yields CSASTGAFSYEQYF. The chain has TRBV20-1 and TRBJ2-7; 7 positions match TRBD1. V lost 6 bases to trimming and J lost 0 bases; unmatched junction nucleotides: 8. Germline V lookup: CDR1 DFQATT, CDR2 SNEGSKA (reference sequence). The CDR3 extends over 14 amino acids.

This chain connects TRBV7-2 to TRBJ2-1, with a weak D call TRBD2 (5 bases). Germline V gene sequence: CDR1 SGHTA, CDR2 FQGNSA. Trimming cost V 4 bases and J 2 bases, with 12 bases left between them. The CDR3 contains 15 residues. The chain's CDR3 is CASSSGRATYNEQFF. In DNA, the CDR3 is TGTGCCAGCAGCTCCGGGCGGGCTACCTACAATGAGCAGTTCTTC.

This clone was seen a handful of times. DNA for the CDR3: TGTGCCAGCAGCCGGTGGACCGGGGAGGCGGATGGCTACACCTTC. Translating it yields CASSRWTGEADGYTF. The gene calls are TRBV28 and TRBJ1-2; D gene unclear. Germline V gene sequence: CDR1 MDHEN, CDR2 SYDVKM. Trimming pared 6 bases from V and 6 bases from J, leaving 20 bases between. The CDR3 runs 15 residues.